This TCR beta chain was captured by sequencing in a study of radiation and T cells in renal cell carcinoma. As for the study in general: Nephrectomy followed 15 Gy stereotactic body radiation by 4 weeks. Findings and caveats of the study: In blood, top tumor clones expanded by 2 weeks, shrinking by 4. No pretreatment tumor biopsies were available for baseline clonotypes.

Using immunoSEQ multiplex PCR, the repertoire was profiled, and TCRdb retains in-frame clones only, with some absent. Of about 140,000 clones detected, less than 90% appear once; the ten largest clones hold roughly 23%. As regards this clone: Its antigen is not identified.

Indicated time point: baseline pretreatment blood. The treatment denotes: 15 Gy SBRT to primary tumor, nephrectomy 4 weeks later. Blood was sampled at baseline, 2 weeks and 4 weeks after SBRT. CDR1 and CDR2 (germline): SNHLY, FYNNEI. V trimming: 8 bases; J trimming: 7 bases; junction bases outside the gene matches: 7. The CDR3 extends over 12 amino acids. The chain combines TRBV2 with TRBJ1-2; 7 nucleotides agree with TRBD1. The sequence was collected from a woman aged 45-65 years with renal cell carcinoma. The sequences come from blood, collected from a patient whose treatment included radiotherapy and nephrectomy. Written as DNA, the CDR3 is TGTGCCAGCGGAGGACAGGACGCTGGCTACACCTTC. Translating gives CASGGQDAGYTF.